This T cell receptor beta chain was observed in a study of shared clonotypes between healthy human individuals. The CDR3 runs to 16 residues. Germline V CDR1 and CDR2: KGHSH, LQKENI. Between the trimmed V and J ends, which lost 4 bases and 4 bases, there was a span of 16 bases. Sequencing was performed with immunoSEQ multiplex PCR; in TCRdb, only in-frame clones are kept and a portion is missing. Of approximately 1.5 million clones in the sample, roughly 98.5% are singletons; the top ten hold approximately 0.38%. Specimen: naive CD4+ T cells sorted from blood. Subset defined: CD45RA+ positively selected. The clonotype was recovered from a man aged 25-45 years in good health. The gene calls are TRBV18 and TRBJ2-2; the D is unclear. The CDR3 nucleotides read TGTGCCAGCTCACTGACAAACGCGGCACTCACCGGGGAGCTGTTTTTT. Its translation: CASSLTNAALTGELFF.